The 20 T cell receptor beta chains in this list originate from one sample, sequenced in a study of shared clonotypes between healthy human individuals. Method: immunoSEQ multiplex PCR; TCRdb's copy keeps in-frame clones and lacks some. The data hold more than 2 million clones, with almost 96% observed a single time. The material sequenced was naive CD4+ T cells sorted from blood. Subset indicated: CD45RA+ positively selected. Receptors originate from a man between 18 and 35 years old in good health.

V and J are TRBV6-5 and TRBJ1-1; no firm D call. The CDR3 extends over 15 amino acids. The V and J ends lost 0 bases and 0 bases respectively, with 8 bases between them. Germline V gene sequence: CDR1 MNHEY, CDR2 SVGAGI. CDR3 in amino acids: CASSYSPLMNTEAFF. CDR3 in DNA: TGTGCCAGCAGTTACTCCCCACTAATGAACACTGAAGCTTTCTTT.

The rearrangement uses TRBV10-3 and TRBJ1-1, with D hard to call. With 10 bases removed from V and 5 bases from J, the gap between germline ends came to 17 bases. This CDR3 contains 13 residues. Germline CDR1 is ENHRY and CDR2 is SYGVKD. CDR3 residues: CATAQGPVTEAFF. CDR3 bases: TGTGCCACCGCCCAAGGACCTGTGACTGAAGCTTTCTTT.

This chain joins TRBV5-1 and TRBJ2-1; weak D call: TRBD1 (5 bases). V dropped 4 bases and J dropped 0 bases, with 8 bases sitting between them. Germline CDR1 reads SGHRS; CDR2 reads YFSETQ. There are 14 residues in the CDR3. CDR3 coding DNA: TGCGCCAGCAGCGAAGGGGACTCCTACAATGAGCAGTTCTTC. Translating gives CASSEGDSYNEQFF.

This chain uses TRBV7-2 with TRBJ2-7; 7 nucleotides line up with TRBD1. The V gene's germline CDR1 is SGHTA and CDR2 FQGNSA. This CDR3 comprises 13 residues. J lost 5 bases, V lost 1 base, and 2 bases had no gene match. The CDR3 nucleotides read TGTGCCAGCAGCTTAGAGGGGGCCGACGAGCAGTACTTC. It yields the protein CASSLEGADEQYF.

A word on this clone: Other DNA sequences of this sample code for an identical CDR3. The CDR3 loop is CASSPGRNSYEQYF. In DNA form, the CDR3 reads TGTGCCAGCTCACCCGGGCGAAACTCCTACGAGCAGTACTTC. The chain employs TRBV18 and TRBJ2-7; D not resolved. This CDR3 spans 14 amino acids. Germline CDR1 and CDR2: KGHSH and LQKENI. V gave up 3 bases and J gave up 0 bases, with 9 bases separating them.

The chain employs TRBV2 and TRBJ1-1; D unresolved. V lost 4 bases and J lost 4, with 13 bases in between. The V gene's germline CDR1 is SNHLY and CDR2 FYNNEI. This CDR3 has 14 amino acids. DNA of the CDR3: TGTGCCAGCAGTGGAAGTGGAGGCGTCACTGAAGCTTTCTTT. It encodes CASSGSGGVTEAFF. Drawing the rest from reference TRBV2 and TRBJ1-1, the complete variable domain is EPEVTQTPSHQVTQMGQEVILRCVPISNHLYFYWYRQILGQKVEFLVSFYNNEISEKSEIFDDQFSVERPDGSNFTLKIRSTKLEDSAMYFCASSGSGGVTEAFFGQGTRLTVV.

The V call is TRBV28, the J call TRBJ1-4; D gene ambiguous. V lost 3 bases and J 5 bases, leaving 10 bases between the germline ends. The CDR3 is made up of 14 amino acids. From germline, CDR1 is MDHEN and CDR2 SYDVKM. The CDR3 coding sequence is TGTGCCAGCAGTTTGGAGAGGACCAATGAAAAACTGTTTTTT. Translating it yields CASSLERTNEKLFF.

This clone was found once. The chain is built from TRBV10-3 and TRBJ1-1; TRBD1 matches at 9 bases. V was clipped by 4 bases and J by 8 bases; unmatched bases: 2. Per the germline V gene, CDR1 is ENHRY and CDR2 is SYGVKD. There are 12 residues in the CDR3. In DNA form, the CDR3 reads TGTGCCATCAGTGCTGGGACAGGGGAAGCTTTCTTT. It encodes CAISAGTGEAFF.

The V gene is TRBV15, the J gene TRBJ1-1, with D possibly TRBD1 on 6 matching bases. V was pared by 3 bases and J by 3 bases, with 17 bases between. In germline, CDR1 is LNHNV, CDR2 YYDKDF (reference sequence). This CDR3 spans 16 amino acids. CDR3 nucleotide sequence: TGTGCCACCAGCAGGAAGTCATACTACAGGGACACTGAAGCTTTCTTT. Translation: CATSRKSYYRDTEAFF.

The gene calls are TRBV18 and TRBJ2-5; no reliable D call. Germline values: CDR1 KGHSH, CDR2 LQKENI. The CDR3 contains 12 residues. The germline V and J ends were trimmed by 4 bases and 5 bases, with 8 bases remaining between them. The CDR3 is CASSRFMETQYF. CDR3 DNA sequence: TGTGCCAGCTCACGATTTATGGAGACCCAGTACTTC.

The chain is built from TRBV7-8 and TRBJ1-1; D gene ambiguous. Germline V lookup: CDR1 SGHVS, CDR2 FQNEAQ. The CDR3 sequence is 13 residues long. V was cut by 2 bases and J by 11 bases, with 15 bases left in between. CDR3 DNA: TGTGCCAGCAGCTTAAGTGGCGGAGCGACCGCTTTCTTT. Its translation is CASSLSGGATAFF.

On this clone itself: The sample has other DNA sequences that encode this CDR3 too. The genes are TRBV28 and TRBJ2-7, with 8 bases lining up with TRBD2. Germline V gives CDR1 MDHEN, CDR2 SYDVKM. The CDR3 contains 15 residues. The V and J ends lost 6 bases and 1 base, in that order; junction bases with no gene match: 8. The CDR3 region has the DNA TGTGCCAGCAGCCTCGGGGGGGCGCCTTCCTACGAGCAGTACTTC. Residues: CASSLGGAPSYEQYF.

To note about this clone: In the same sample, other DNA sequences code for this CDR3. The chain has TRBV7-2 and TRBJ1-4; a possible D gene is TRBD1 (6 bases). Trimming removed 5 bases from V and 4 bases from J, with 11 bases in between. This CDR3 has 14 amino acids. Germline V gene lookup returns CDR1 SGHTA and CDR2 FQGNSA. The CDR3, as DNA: TGTGCCAGCAGCCCCGACAGGTATAATGAAAAACTGTTTTTT. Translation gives CASSPDRYNEKLFF.

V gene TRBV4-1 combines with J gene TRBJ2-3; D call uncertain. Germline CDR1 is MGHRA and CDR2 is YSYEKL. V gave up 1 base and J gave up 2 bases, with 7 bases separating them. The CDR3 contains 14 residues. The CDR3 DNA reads TGCGCCAGCAGCCAAGTGGTAGCCACAGATACGCAGTATTTT. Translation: CASSQVVATDTQYF.

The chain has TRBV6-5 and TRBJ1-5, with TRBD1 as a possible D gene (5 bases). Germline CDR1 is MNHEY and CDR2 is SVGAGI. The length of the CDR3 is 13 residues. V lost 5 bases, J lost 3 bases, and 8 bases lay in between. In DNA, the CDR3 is TGTGCCAGCAGTCAGGACATCAATCAGCCCCAGCATTTT. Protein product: CASSQDINQPQHF.

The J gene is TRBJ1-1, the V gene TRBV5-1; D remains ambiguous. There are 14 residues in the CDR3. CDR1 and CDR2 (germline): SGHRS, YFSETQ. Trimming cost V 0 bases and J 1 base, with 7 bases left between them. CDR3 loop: CASSLGPQNTEAFF. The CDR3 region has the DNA TGCGCCAGCAGCTTGGGACCGCAGAACACTGAAGCTTTCTTT. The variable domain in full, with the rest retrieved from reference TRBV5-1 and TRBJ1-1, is KAGVTQTPRYLIKTRGQQVTLSCSPISGHRSVSWYQQTPGQGLQFLFEYFSETQRNKGNFPGRFSGRQFSNSRSEMNVSTLELGDSALYLCASSLGPQNTEAFFGQGTRLTVV.

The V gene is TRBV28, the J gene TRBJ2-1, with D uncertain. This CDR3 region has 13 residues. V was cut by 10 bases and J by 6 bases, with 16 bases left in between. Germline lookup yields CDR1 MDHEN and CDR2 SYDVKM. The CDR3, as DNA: TGTGCCACCTCGCCGGGCAACCTCAATGAGCAGTTCTTC. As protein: CATSPGNLNEQFF.

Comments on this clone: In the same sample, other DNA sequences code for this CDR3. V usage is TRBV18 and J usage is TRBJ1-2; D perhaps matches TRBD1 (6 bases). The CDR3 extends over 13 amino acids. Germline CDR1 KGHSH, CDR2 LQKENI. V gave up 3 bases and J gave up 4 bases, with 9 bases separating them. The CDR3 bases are TGTGCCAGCTCACCGGGACAAATCTATGGCTACACCTTC. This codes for CASSPGQIYGYTF. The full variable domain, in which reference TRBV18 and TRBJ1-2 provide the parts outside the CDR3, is NAGVMQNPRHLVRRRGQEARLRCSPMKGHSHVYWYRQLPEEGLKFMVYLQKENIIDESGMPKERFSAEFPKEGPSILRIQQVVRGDSAAYFCASSPGQIYGYTFGSGTRLTVV.

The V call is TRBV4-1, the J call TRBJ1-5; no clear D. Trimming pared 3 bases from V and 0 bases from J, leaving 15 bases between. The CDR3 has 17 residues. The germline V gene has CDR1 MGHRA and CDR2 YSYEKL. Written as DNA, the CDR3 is TGCGCCAGCAGCCATTTGGACCGAAGTTATAGCAATCAGCCCCAGCATTTT. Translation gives CASSHLDRSYSNQPQHF.

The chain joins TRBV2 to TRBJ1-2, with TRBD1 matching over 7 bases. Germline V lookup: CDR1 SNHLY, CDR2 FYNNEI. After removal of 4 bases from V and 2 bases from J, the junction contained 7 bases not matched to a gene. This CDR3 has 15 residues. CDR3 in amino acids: CASSVRQGSNYGYTF. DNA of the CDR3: TGTGCCAGCAGTGTTAGACAGGGTAGCAACTATGGCTACACCTTC.